The TCR beta chain under discussion was sequenced for a study of blood T cell repertoires in COVID-19 (TCRdb year 2020). As for the study more broadly: Samples covering the acute and convalescent phases of COVID-19 were provided by collaborators in the United States, Italy and Spain. A de-identified subject ID, COVID-19 status, age in years and sex were almost always included in the sample metadata. HLA class I and class II types, where available, came from metadata supplied by the sample provider rather than from assay-based typing. The dataset comprised deeply sampled blood TCRbeta repertoires from subjects exposed to, actively infected with, or recovered from COVID-19. The material from the prospective study consisted of cDNA or gDNA derived from T cells, B-cell-depleted T cells, or PBMCs. The repertoires were made available in a free public database intended to serve as a resource for research on the immune response to SARS-CoV-2. Samples came from the ongoing ImmuneRACE study (first 160 participants) plus 1,254 subjects from 6 global collaborators.

This clone was observed a few times. Its antigen is still unknown. One end of the junction varies from germline; a read error may be responsible. TCRbeta CDR3 regions were amplified from genomic DNA by means of the immunoSEQ Assay, a bias-controlled multiplex PCR. As for the original processing: The number of nucleated cells in each sample was estimated by amplification of reference gene primers within the assay. Sequence reads were collapsed and filtered to measure the absolute abundance of every unique TCRbeta CDR3 rearrangement. For each sample, productive Simpson clonality was calculated by taking the square root of Simpson's diversity index across productive rearrangements. The table comes from immuneACCESS by way of TCRdb, which keeps in-frame sequences with V and J called. Part of the clones is missing from these tables; in studies checked, under half for an unresolved V gene and the rest for unknown reasons. The V and J calls and clone size are taken from that table; D and trimming were inferred from the DNA. This sample comprises 60,000 to 80,000 clones, roughly 88% of them detected only once. The biggest ten clones account for approximately 6.8% of the sample.

Whole blood was collected in K2EDTA tubes by collaborating institutions according to the institutions' own protocols. For TCRbeta analysis, collaborator samples were shipped as frozen whole blood, as isolated PBMCs, or as DNA extracted from either sample type. The germline V gene (reference sequence) provides CDR1 SSHAT and CDR2 FNYEAQ. Taken from cysteine to phenylalanine, the CDR3 has 14 residues. Here the CDR3 DNA is all that survives: 42 bases in frame from base 1. The study at large found these results: How much clinical and demographic metadata was included differed by source and by participant, and the metadata was provided uncurated.

The chain joins TRBV7-7 to TRBJ2-7, with 7 bases in between that match TRBD1. Sequenced: peripheral blood. The TCR comes from a woman in her 70s with acute or convalescent COVID-19. The DNA reads as follows: TGTGCTAGCAGCCAGCAACAGGGGCCCTACGAGCAGTACTTC. Its coded protein is CASSQQQGPYEQYF.